These 32 T cell receptor beta chains were sequenced from one sample in a study of control samples from healthy donors and cancer patients. Sequencing was performed with immunoSEQ multiplex PCR; in TCRdb, only in-frame clones are kept and a portion is missing. The sample lists 120,000 or so clones; more than 75% were seen once. The specimen was blood. These receptors were taken from a man aged 55 to 70 in good health.

The chain's CDR3 is CASTGSNQPQHF. CDR3 DNA sequence: TGTGCCAGTACAGGGAGCAATCAGCCCCAGCATTTT. The genes are TRBV2 and TRBJ1-5; possible D gene TRBD1, 6 bases. The germline gives CDR1 SNHLY, CDR2 FYNNEI. V lost 9 bases to trimming and J lost 1 base, with 7 bases between them. The CDR3 is made up of 12 amino acids.

In its sample, this clone was seen once. J is TRBJ1-1 and V is TRBV6-1, with TRBD1 identical over 8 bases. The CDR3 contains 16 residues. Germline V gene data show CDR1 as MNHNS and CDR2 as SASEGT. V dropped 2 bases and J dropped 3; count of bases not matched to a gene: 8. The CDR3, as DNA: TGTGCCAGCAGTGAAAGGGACAGGACAGTTCACACTGAAGCTTTCTTT. Protein: CASSERDRTVHTEAFF.

V gene TRBV11-2 combines with J gene TRBJ1-4; 7 positions match TRBD1. The V segment lost 6 bases and the J segment 7 bases; nucleotides outside the gene matches: 11. The CDR3 is 15 amino acids. Germline V gene lookup returns CDR1 SGHAT and CDR2 FQNNGV. The CDR3 nucleotides read TGTGCCAGCAGACGTAGACAGGGTTGGGGTGAAAAACTGTTTTTT. Translation gives CASRRRQGWGEKLFF.

This chain connects TRBV29-1 to TRBJ1-4, with no clear D. Looked up from germline, CDR1 is SQVTM and CDR2 is ANQGSEA. V lost 4 bases to trimming and J lost 3 bases, with 9 bases between them. This CDR3 comprises 13 residues. The CDR3 loop reads CSVGGEANEKLFF. The CDR3 DNA reads as TGCAGCGTTGGAGGAGAGGCTAATGAAAAACTGTTTTTT. The variable domain in full, with the rest retrieved from reference TRBV29-1 and TRBJ1-4, is SAVISQKPSRDICQRGTSLTIQCQVDSQVTMMFWYRQQPGQSLTLIATANQGSEATYESGFVIDKFPISRPNLTFSTLTVSNMSPEDSSIYLCSVGGEANEKLFFGSGTQLSVL.

This clone occurred once. The gene calls are TRBV5-4 and TRBJ2-3; 7 nucleotides line up with TRBD2. J was trimmed by 0 bases and V by 2 bases; bases with no gene match: 6. Germline CDR1 reads SGHNT; CDR2 reads YYREEE (reference sequence). This CDR3 has 16 amino acids. The CDR3 here is CASSLTTSTSTDTQYF. DNA for the CDR3: TGTGCCAGCAGCTTAACGACTAGCACTAGCACAGATACGCAGTATTTT. Full variable domain (missing parts from reference TRBV5-4 and TRBJ2-3): ETGVTQSPTHLIKTRGQQVTLRCSSQSGHNTVSWYQQALGQGPQFIFQYYREEENGRGNFPPRFSGLQFPNYSSELNVNALELDDSALYLCASSLTTSTSTDTQYFGPGTRLTVL.

This clone was detected only once. This chain connects TRBV6-6 to TRBJ2-7, with a tentative D call TRBD1 (5 bases). V gave up 8 bases and J gave up 3 bases, with 14 bases separating them. CDR1 MNHNY and CDR2 SVGAGI come from the germline V gene (reference sequence). The CDR3 is made up of 13 amino acids. The CDR3 protein is CASRNSGNYEQYF. The CDR3, as DNA: TGTGCCAGCCGGAACTCAGGGAACTACGAGCAGTACTTC.

The V and J genes are TRBV18 and TRBJ1-4; the match to TRBD1 covers 7 bases. The V gene's germline CDR1 is KGHSH and CDR2 LQKENI. CDR3 size: 14 residues. The V segment lost 5 bases and the J segment 4 bases; nucleotides outside the gene matches: 4. The CDR3 here is CASSRQGLNEKLFF. Here the CDR3 DNA reads TGTGCCAGCTCAAGACAGGGACTTAATGAAAAACTGTTTTTT.

The chain couples TRBV21-1 to TRBJ2-7; the DNA was not used to check the table's D call, TRBD2. TRBV21-1 constitutes a pseudogene. CDR3 length: 9 amino acids. The CDR3 protein is CARLYEQYF. The CDR3 nucleotides read TGTGCCCGACTCTACGAGCAGTACTTC.

This chain uses TRBV7-2 with TRBJ1-2; D not certain. This CDR3 region has 15 residues. Looked up from germline, CDR1 is SGHTA and CDR2 is FQGNSA. V lost 1 base to trimming and J lost 1 base, with 10 bases between them. The CDR3 here is CASSLEARDNYGYTF. For the CDR3, the DNA is TGTGCCAGCAGCTTAGAGGCCCGAGATAACTATGGCTACACCTTC. The entire variable domain, with the rest obtained from reference TRBV7-2 and TRBJ1-2, is as follows: GAGVSQSPSNKVTEKGKDVELRCDPISGHTALYWYRQSLGQGLEFLIYFQGNSAPDKSGLPSDRFSAERTGGSVSTLTIQRTQQEDSAVYLCASSLEARDNYGYTFGSGTRLTVV.

V is TRBV23-1 and J is TRBJ1-2, with TRBD1 as a possible D gene (6 bases). TRBV23-1 is noted as an ORF with a role that remains uncertain. This CDR3 has 19 residues. Trimming left V 3 bases short and J 0 bases short, with 23 bases between. CDR3 sequence reads: CASSHRRTERQETNYGYTF. The CDR3 DNA is TGCGCCAGCAGTCATCGAAGGACCGAAAGACAGGAAACTAACTATGGCTACACCTTC.

This chain uses TRBV6-5 with TRBJ2-2; the match to TRBD1 covers 9 bases. Germline CDR1 and CDR2: MNHEY and SVGAGI. CDR3 length: 14 residues. Trimming at V came to 10 bases and at J to 3 bases, leaving 6 bases not matched to a gene. CDR3 DNA sequence: TGTGCCACGCAAGGACAGGGGTACACCGGGGAGCTGTTTTTT. It yields the protein CATQGQGYTGELFF.

The V gene is TRBV5-3, the J gene TRBJ1-5; D remains unclear. TRBV5-3 is an ORF; its function is uncertain. Trimming cost V 0 bases and J 6 bases, with 4 bases left between them. This CDR3 has 12 amino acids. Here the CDR3 DNA reads TGTGCCAGAAGCTTGGCCGGTCAGCCCCAGCATTTT. Its protein is CARSLAGQPQHF.

The chain links TRBV7-3 to TRBJ2-5; D is possibly TRBD1 (5 bases). Trimming stripped 2 bases from V and 0 bases from J, with 7 bases between. Germline CDR1 and CDR2: SGHTA and FQGTGA. The CDR3 extends over 14 amino acids. The CDR3 DNA reads TGTGCCAGCAGCTTACAGGGTCACCAAGAGACCCAGTACTTC. It is translated as CASSLQGHQETQYF.

The chain is built from TRBV7-3 and TRBJ2-2; 13 bases line up with TRBD2. J lost 6 bases, V lost 5 bases, and 15 bases had no gene match. Per the germline V gene, CDR1 is SGHTA and CDR2 is FQGTGA. CDR3 length equals 19 residues. The CDR3 sequence: CASSRAGGLAGSFPGELFF. CDR3 bases: TGTGCCAGCAGCCGAGCCGGGGGACTAGCGGGGTCGTTTCCCGGGGAGCTGTTTTTT. The entire variable domain, with the rest obtained from reference TRBV7-3 and TRBJ2-2, is as follows: GAGVSQTPSNKVTEKGKYVELRCDPISGHTALYWYRQSLGQGPEFLIYFQGTGAADDSGLPNDRFFAVRPEGSVSTLKIQRTERGDSAVYLCASSRAGGLAGSFPGELFFGEGSRLTVL.

The chain couples TRBV28 to TRBJ1-6, with unresolved D. Per the germline V gene, CDR1 is MDHEN and CDR2 is SYDVKM. The CDR3 is made up of 14 amino acids. Trimming took off 3 bases at V and 4 bases at J, with 7 bases between the two ends. The CDR3: CASSFTAYNSPLHF. The CDR3 DNA follows: TGTGCCAGCAGTTTTACGGCATATAATTCACCCCTCCACTTT.

V is TRBV6-2 or TRBV6-3 and J is TRBJ1-2; D is perhaps TRBD1 (5 bases). This CDR3 comprises 15 residues. Germline CDR1 MNHEY, CDR2 SVGEGT. V was clipped by 0 bases and J by 3 bases, with 11 bases between them. The CDR3 nucleotides are TGTGCCAGCAGTTACTCGGTTGTCAGGGACTATGGCTACACCTTC. It translates to CASSYSVVRDYGYTF.

The rearrangement joins TRBV27 to TRBJ2-3; D is undetermined. V lost 7 bases and J lost 0, with 14 bases in between. CDR3 length equals 15 residues. Germline CDR1 MNHEY, CDR2 SMNVEV (reference sequence). The CDR3 coding sequence is TGTGCCAGCACCTGGGAAATACTTAGCACAGATACGCAGTATTTT. This encodes CASTWEILSTDTQYF.

The chain joins TRBV18 to TRBJ2-7; D remains ambiguous. Trimming took 2 bases from V and 7 from J, leaving 12 bases between them. The germline V gene encodes CDR1 KGHSH and CDR2 LQKENI. This CDR3 is built from 13 residues. CDR3 loop: CASSPDSVGEQYF. CDR3 DNA sequence: TGTGCCAGCTCACCAGATAGTGTGGGGGAGCAGTACTTC.

The chain employs TRBV5-1 and TRBJ2-1, with 9 nucleotides matching TRBD1. Germline CDR1 is SGHRS and CDR2 is YFSETQ. The CDR3 runs 15 residues. Trimming took 2 bases from V and 8 from J; bases not matched to a gene: 8. CDR3 sequence: CASSLTGTGTDEQFF. Here the CDR3 DNA reads TGCGCCAGCAGCTTAACCGGGACAGGGACGGATGAGCAGTTCTTC.

Only one count was recorded for this clone. This chain links TRBV3-1 (or the pseudogene TRBV3-2) with TRBJ1-2, with 7 bases identical to TRBD1. Germline loops: CDR1 LGHDT, CDR2 YNNKEL (reference sequence). The V and J ends lost 4 bases and 2 bases, in that order; junction bases with no gene match: 4. CDR3 length: 14 residues. The CDR3 nucleotides are TGTGCCAGCAGCCCGGGACAGAAGAACTATGGCTACACCTTC. It translates to CASSPGQKNYGYTF.

V gene TRBV7-9 combines with J gene TRBJ2-1, with a tentative D call TRBD2 (5 bases). This CDR3 has 16 residues. Per the germline V gene, CDR1 is SEHNR and CDR2 is FQNEAQ (reference sequence). Trimming removed 3 bases from V and 1 base from J, with 13 bases in between. CDR3 protein: CASSLNRGYSYNEQFF. CDR3 coding DNA: TGTGCCAGCAGCTTGAACCGGGGTTATTCCTACAATGAGCAGTTCTTC.

J is TRBJ2-1 and V is TRBV4-1; 12 bases are shared with TRBD2. This CDR3 comprises 16 residues. The germline CDR1 and CDR2 sequences are MGHRA and YSYEKL. Trimming took 3 bases from V and 7 from J; bases not matched to a gene: 7. Here the CDR3 DNA reads TGCGCCAGCAGCCACGGACTAGCGGGGTCTTCTAATGAGCAGTTCTTC. This gives the protein CASSHGLAGSSNEQFF.

V is TRBV19 and J is TRBJ1-2, with D hard to call. V lost 7 bases to trimming and J lost 0 bases, with 15 bases between them. There are 15 residues in the CDR3. Germline-derived CDR1 and CDR2 are LNHDA and SQIVND (reference sequence). CDR3 loop: CASTLDGKTNYGYTF. CDR3 bases: TGTGCCAGTACCCTGGACGGAAAAACTAACTATGGCTACACCTTC.

V and J are TRBV18 and TRBJ2-5; 7 nucleotides line up with TRBD1. The CDR3 loop spans 14 amino acids. Trimming removed 3 bases from V and 3 bases from J; junction bases left unmatched: 4. The germline V gene has CDR1 KGHSH and CDR2 LQKENI. The CDR3 spells CASSPGTVKETQYF. CDR3 nucleotides: TGTGCCAGCTCACCGGGGACAGTTAAAGAGACCCAGTACTTC. Variable domain in full (rest from reference TRBV18 and TRBJ2-5): NAGVMQNPRHLVRRRGQEARLRCSPMKGHSHVYWYRQLPEEGLKFMVYLQKENIIDESGMPKERFSAEFPKEGPSILRIQQVVRGDSAAYFCASSPGTVKETQYFGPGTRLLVL.

The chain joins TRBV5-8 to TRBJ2-3, with D uncertain. The length of the CDR3 is 14 residues. V lost 2 bases, J lost 5 bases, and 12 bases lay in between. Germline CDR1 and CDR2: SGHTS and YDEGEE. The CDR3 DNA reads as TGTGCCAGCAGCTTAGGGCTGGGAATAGATACGCAGTATTTT. This gives the protein CASSLGLGIDTQYF.

This rearrangement joins TRBV27 to TRBJ1-5; D call uncertain. This CDR3 spans 13 amino acids. V was clipped by 8 bases and J by 6 bases, with 14 bases between them. Germline loops: CDR1 MNHEY, CDR2 SMNVEV (reference sequence). DNA for the CDR3: TGTGCCAGCGGGTCGTTGGGAGGTCAGCCCCAGCATTTT. Protein sequence: CASGSLGGQPQHF.

This chain joins TRBV15 and TRBJ1-5; 7 nucleotides match TRBD1. The germline gives CDR1 LNHNV, CDR2 YYDKDF (reference sequence). The CDR3 is 17 amino acids. Unmatched junction bases numbered 13, after V lost 5 bases and J lost 3 bases. CDR3 bases: TGTGCCACCAGCTCGGAAGGACAGGTGGGCATCAATCAGCCCCAGCATTTT. Its protein product is CATSSEGQVGINQPQHF.

The chain carries TRBV28 and TRBJ1-1; 8 bases are a match to TRBD1. CDR3 size: 15 residues. Germline V gives CDR1 MDHEN, CDR2 SYDVKM. V was pared by 3 bases and J by 4 bases, with 7 bases of the junction left unmatched. Written as DNA, the CDR3 is TGTGCCAGCAGTTTGTTAACAGGGGGAAGCACTGAAGCTTTCTTT. Residues: CASSLLTGGSTEAFF.

The rearrangement links TRBV19 to TRBJ2-5; 11 nucleotides agree with TRBD2. J gave up 2 bases and V 1 base, and 3 bases lay outside the gene matches. Germline CDR1 is LNHDA and CDR2 is SQIVND (reference sequence). The CDR3 is 16 amino acids. CDR3 region: CASSIGLAGPQETQYF. CDR3 nucleotide sequence: TGTGCCAGTAGTATAGGACTAGCGGGGCCTCAAGAGACCCAGTACTTC.

This clone has just one count. This chain links TRBV21-1 with TRBJ1-1. TRBV21-1 is labeled a pseudogene. The CDR3 is made up of 17 amino acids. Here the CDR3 reads CASSKSGSGAINTEAFF. The CDR3 DNA sequence: TGTGCCAGCAGCAAATCGGGGAGTGGGGCTATCAACACTGAAGCTTTCTTT.

The rearrangement joins TRBV19 to TRBJ1-4; the match to TRBD1 covers 8 bases. Trimming removed 2 bases from V and 7 bases from J; junction bases left unmatched: 9. The CDR3 is 16 residues long. The germline gives CDR1 LNHDA, CDR2 SQIVND (reference sequence). In DNA form, the CDR3 reads TGTGCCAGTAGTATACAGGGGGCTGCTTCAAGTGAAAAACTGTTTTTT. Its translation is CASSIQGAASSEKLFF.

The V call is TRBV28, the J call TRBJ1-5, with a weak D call TRBD1 (5 bases). The length of the CDR3 is 19 residues. Trimming stripped 2 bases from V and 0 bases from J, with 20 bases between. The V gene's germline CDR1 is MDHEN and CDR2 SYDVKM. CDR3 amino acids: CASSLGGTYPTSSNQPQHF. The CDR3 DNA is TGTGCCAGCAGTTTAGGAGGGACTTATCCGACCAGTAGCAATCAGCCCCAGCATTTT.